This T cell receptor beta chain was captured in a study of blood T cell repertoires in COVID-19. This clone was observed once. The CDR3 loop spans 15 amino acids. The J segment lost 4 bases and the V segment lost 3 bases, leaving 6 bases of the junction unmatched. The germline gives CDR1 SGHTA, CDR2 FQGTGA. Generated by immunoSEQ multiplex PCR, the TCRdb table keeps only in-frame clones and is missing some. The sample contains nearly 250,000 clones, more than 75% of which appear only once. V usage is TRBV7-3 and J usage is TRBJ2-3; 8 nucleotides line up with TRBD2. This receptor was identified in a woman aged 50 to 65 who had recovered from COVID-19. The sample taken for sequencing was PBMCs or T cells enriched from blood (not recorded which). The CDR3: CASSLVAGGPDTQYF. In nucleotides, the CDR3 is TGTGCCAGCAGCTTGGTCGCGGGGGGCCCAGATACGCAGTATTTT.